The rows below give T cell receptor beta chains drawn from one sample of a study of regulatory T cells in long-lasting Graves disease. TCRdb used MiXCR to reprocess the multiplex PCR reads, holding one entry per CDR3 protein. This table has about 620,000 distinct CDR3 sequences, roughly 15% appearing once. The same sample was also used in a study of T cells in Graves' hyperthyroidism and ophthalmopathy.

The material sequenced was peripheral blood mononuclear cells (PBMCs), taken at new diagnosis, from a patient treated with antithyroid drugs. These receptors all stem from a woman aged 25 to 39 with Graves disease. CDR3s include the opening cysteine and the closing phenylalanine or tryptophan. Fields, in order: V gene, CDR3 protein.

V gene: TRBV28
CDR3 protein: CASSFPGGEWLGADTQYF

V gene: TRBV12-5
CDR3 protein: CASEGQGVPEAFF

V gene: TRBV27
CDR3 protein: CASSLGTANTYEQYF

V gene: TRBV19
CDR3 protein: CASYPGTAYEQYF

V gene: TRBV7-2
CDR3 protein: CASSPTGQGYNEQFF

V gene: TRBV20-1
CDR3 protein: CSAGIPGHGSDTQYF

V gene: TRBV20-1
CDR3 protein: CSAPAGLLETQYF

V gene: TRBV14
CDR3 protein: CASSQAGRGRSPLHF

V gene: TRBV10-2
CDR3 protein: CASRESSGVTQYF

V gene: TRBV7-3
CDR3 protein: CASSPVAGGGYNEQFF

V gene: TRBV30
CDR3 protein: CAWSVLGGYNSPLHF

V gene: TRBV27
CDR3 protein: CASSLSGSLVSPLHF

V gene: TRBV20-1
CDR3 protein: CSVPLAGMTDTQYF

V gene: TRBV6-5
CDR3 protein: CASSLQGIVNEQYF

V gene: TRBV14
CDR3 protein: CASSRGHAGLVEQYF

V gene: TRBV19
CDR3 protein: CASSTGQGGGELFF

V gene: TRBV30
CDR3 protein: CAWPPLRRLFF

V gene: TRBV29-1
CDR3 protein: CSVRSGGGYGYTF

V gene: TRBV20-1
CDR3 protein: CSAREGRGHNSPLHF

V gene: TRBV12-3/TRBV12-4
CDR3 protein: CASSPLTGYTDTQYF

V gene: TRBV9
CDR3 protein: CASSERGGNQPQHF

V gene: TRBV2
CDR3 protein: CASSDDRDRGQFF

V gene: TRBV11-2
CDR3 protein: CASSYGGSRRSYEQYF

V gene: TRBV28
CDR3 protein: CASSFPERLYNEQFF

V gene: TRBV7-2
CDR3 protein: CASSFGPGNNEQFF

V gene: TRBV20-1
CDR3 protein: CSASERRIREGYTF

V gene: TRBV30
CDR3 protein: CAWSGYTEAFF

V gene: TRBV10-1
CDR3 protein: CASSEGTGAYEQYF

V gene: TRBV3-1
CDR3 protein: CASSHRRTSGRTEQFF

V gene: TRBV20-1
CDR3 protein: CSAKRQRSGIRNEQFF

V gene: TRBV6-1
CDR3 protein: CASSDEKLFF

V gene: TRBV5-1
CDR3 protein: CASSWDGRTDTQYF

V gene: TRBV20-1
CDR3 protein: CSATPPGRRGKETQYF

V gene: TRBV4-1
CDR3 protein: CASSQEVIQFSNQPQHF

V gene: TRBV6-2/TRBV6-3
CDR3 protein: CASSLVFGTQYF